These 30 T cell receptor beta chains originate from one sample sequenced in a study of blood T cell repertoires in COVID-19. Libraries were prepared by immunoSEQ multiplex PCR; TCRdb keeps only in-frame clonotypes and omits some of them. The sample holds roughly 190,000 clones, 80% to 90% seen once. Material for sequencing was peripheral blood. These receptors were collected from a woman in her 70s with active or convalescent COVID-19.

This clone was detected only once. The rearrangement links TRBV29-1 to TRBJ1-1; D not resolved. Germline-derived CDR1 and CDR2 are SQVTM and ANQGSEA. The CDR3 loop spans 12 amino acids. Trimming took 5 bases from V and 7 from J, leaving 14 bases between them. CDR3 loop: CSVKVRRDEAFF. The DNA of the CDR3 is TGCAGCGTTAAGGTCCGGAGGGATGAAGCTTTCTTT.

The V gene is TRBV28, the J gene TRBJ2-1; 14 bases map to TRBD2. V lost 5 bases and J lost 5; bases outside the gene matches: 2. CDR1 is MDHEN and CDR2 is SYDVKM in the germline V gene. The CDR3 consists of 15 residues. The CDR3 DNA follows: TGTGCCAGCAGTCGACTAGCGGGAGGGAACAATGAGCAGTTCTTC. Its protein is CASSRLAGGNNEQFF.

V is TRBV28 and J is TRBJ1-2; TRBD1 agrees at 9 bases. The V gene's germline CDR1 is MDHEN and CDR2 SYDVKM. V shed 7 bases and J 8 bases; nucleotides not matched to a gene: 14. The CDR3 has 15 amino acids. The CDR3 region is CASIRGVGTGKGYTF. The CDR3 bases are TGTGCCAGCATCAGAGGTGTAGGGACAGGGAAGGGCTACACCTTC.

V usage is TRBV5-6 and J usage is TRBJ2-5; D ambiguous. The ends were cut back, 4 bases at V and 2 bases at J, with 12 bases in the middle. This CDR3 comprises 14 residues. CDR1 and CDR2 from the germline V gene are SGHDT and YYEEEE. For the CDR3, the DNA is TGTGCCAGCAGCCTGGGATTACAGCAAGAGACCCAGTACTTC. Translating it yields CASSLGLQQETQYF.

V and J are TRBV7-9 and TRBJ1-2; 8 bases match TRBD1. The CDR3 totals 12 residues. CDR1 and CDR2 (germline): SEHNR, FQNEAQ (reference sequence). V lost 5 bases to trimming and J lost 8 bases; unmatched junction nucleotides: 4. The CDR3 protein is CASSQDRAGYTF. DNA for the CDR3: TGTGCCAGCAGCCAGGACAGGGCCGGCTACACCTTC.

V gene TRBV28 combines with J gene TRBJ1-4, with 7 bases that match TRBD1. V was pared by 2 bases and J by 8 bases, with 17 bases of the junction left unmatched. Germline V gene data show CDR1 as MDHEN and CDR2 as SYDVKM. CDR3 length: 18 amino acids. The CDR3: CASSLRQGMRDGGEKLFF. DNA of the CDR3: TGTGCCAGCAGTTTAAGACAGGGTATGCGTGACGGTGGGGAAAAACTGTTTTTT.

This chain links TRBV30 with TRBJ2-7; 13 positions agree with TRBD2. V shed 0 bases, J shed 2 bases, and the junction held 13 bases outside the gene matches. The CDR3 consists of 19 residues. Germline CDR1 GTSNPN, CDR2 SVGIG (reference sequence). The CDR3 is CAWSVRRTSGRTYPYEQYF. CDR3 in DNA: TGTGCCTGGAGTGTACGTAGGACTAGCGGGAGAACCTACCCCTACGAGCAGTACTTC.

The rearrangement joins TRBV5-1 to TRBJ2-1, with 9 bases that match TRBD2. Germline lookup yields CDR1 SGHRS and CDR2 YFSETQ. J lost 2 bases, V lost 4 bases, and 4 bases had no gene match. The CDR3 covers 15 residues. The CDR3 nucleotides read TGCGCCAGCAGCGTTAGCGGGAGCCCCTACAATGAGCAGTTCTTC. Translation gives CASSVSGSPYNEQFF.

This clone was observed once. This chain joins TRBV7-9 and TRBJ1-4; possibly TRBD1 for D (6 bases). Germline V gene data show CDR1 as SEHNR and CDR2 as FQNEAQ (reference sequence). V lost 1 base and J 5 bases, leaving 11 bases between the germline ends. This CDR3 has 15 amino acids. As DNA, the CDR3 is TGTGCCAGCAGCTTAGGCACAGGGACAAATGAAAAACTGTTTTTT. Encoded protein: CASSLGTGTNEKLFF.

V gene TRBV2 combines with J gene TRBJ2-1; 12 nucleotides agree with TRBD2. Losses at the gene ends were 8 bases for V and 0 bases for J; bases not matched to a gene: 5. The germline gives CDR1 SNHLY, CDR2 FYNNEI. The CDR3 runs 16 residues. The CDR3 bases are TGTGCCAGCCTAGCGGGAGGGCCAAACTCCTACAATGAGCAGTTCTTC. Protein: CASLAGGPNSYNEQFF.

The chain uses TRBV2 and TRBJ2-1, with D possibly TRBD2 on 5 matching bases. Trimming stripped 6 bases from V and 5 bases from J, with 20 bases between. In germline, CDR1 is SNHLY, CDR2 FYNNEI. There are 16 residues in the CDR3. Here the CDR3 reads CASRGVRGPRNNEQFF. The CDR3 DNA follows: TGTGCCAGCAGGGGAGTGCGAGGGCCCCGTAACAATGAGCAGTTCTTC.

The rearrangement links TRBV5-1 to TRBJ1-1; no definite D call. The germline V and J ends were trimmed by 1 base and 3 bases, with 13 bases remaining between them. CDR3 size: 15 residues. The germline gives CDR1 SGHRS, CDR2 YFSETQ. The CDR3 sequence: CASSLSGYGDTEAFF. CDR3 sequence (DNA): TGCGCCAGCAGCTTGTCGGGGTATGGGGACACTGAAGCTTTCTTT.

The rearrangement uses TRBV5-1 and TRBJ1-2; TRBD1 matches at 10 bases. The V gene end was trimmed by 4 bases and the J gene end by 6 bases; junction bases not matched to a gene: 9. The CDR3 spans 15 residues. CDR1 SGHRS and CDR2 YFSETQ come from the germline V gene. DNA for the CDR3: TGCGCCAGCAGCGAGGACAGGGGGTCGGGTAATGGCTACACCTTC. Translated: CASSEDRGSGNGYTF.

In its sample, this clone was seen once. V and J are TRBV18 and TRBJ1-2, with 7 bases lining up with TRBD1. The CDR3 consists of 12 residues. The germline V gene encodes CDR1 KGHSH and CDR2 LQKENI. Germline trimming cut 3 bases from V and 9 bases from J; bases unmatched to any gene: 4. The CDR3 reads CASSPDRDSYTF. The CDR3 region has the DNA TGTGCCAGCTCACCCGACAGGGATAGCTACACCTTC.

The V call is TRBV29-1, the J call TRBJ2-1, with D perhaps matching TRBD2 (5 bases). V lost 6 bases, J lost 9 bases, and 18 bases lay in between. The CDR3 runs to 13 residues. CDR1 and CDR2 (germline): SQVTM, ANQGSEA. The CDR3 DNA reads TGCAGCGTCGCCGACGTAGCGTCTCGTGAGCAGTTCTTC. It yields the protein CSVADVASREQFF.

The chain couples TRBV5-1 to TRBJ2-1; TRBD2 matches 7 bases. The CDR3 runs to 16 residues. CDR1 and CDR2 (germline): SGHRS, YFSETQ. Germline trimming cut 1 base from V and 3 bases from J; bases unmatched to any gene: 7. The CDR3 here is CASSLTSEPSYNEQFF. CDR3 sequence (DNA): TGCGCCAGCAGCTTGACTAGCGAGCCCAGCTACAATGAGCAGTTCTTC. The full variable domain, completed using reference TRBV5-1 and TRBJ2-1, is KAGVTQTPRYLIKTRGQQVTLSCSPISGHRSVSWYQQTPGQGLQFLFEYFSETQRNKGNFPGRFSGRQFSNSRSEMNVSTLELGDSALYLCASSLTSEPSYNEQFFGPGTRLTVL.

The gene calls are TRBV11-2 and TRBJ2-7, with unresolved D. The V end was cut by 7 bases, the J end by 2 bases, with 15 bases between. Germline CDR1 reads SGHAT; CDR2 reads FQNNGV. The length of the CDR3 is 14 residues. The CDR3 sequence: CASILKHEAYEQYF. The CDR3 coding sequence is TGTGCCAGCATCCTTAAGCATGAGGCCTACGAGCAGTACTTC.

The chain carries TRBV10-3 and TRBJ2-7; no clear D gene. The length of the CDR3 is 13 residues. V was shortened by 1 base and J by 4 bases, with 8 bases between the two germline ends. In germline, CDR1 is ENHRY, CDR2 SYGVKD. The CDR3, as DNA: TGTGCCATCAGTGAGTTACAGCAATACGAGCAGTACTTC. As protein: CAISELQQYEQYF.

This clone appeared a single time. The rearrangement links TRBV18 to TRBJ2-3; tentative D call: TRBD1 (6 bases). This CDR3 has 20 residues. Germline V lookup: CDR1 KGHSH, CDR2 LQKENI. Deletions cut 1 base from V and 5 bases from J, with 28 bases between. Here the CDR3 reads CASSPRGQWVKTYEVDTQYF. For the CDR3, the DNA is TGTGCCAGCTCACCACGAGGACAGTGGGTGAAGACATACGAGGTAGATACGCAGTATTTT.

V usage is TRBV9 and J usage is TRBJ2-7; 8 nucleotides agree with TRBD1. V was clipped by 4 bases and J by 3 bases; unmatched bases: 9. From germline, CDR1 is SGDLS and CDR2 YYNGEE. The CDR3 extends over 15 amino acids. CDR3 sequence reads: CASSMTGVSFYEQYF. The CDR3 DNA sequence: TGTGCCAGCAGCATGACAGGGGTAAGCTTCTACGAGCAGTACTTC.

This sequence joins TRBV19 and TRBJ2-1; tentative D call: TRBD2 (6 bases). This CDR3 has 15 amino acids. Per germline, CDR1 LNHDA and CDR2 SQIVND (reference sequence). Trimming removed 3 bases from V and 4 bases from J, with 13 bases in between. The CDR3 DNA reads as TGTGCCAGTAGTATGGGAGAGAGCGGGTACAATGAGCAGTTCTTC. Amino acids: CASSMGESGYNEQFF. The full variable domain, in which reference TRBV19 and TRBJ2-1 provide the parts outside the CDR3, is DGGITQSPKYLFRKEGQNVTLSCEQNLNHDAMYWYRQDPGQGLRLIYYSQIVNDFQKGDIAEGYSVSREKKESFPLTVTSAQKNPTAFYLCASSMGESGYNEQFFGPGTRLTVL.

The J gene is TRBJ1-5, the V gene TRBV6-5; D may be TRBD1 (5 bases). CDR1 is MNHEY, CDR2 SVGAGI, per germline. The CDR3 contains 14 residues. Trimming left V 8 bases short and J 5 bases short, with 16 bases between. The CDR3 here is CASGEGRLDQPQHF. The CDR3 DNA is TGTGCCAGCGGGGAGGGGAGATTGGATCAGCCCCAGCATTTT.

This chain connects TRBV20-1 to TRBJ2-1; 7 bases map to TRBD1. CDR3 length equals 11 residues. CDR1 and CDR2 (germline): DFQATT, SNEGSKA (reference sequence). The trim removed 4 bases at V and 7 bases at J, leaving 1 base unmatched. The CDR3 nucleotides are TGCAGTGCTAACAGGGGTAATGAGCAGTTCTTC. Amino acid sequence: CSANRGNEQFF.

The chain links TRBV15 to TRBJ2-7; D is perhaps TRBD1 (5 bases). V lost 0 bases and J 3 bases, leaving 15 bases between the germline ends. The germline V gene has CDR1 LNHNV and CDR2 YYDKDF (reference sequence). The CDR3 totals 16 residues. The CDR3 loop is CATSRDQQAGYYEQYF. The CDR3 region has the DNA TGTGCCACCAGCAGAGATCAACAGGCCGGCTACTACGAGCAGTACTTC.

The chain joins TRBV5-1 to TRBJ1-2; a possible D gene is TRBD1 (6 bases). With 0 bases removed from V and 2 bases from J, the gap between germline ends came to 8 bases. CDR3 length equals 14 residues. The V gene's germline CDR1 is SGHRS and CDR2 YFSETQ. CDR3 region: CASSLDTGNYGYTF. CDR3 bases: TGCGCCAGCAGCTTGGATACAGGGAACTATGGCTACACCTTC.

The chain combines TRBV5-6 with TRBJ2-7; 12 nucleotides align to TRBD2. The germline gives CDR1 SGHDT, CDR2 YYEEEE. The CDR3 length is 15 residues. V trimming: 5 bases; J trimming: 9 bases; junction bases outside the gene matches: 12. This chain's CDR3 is CASRQDLGLAGAQYF. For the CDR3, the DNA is TGTGCCAGCAGACAAGATCTGGGACTAGCGGGCGCGCAGTACTTC.

CDR3 protein: CASSFGRAGNYGYTF. DNA of the CDR3: TGTGCCAGCAGCTTTGGGAGGGCCGGGAACTATGGCTACACCTTC. The chain joins TRBV7-8 to TRBJ1-2; no reliable D call. This CDR3 contains 15 residues. The ends were cut back, 3 bases at V and 2 bases at J, with 13 bases in the middle. CDR1 is SGHVS and CDR2 is FQNEAQ in the germline V gene.

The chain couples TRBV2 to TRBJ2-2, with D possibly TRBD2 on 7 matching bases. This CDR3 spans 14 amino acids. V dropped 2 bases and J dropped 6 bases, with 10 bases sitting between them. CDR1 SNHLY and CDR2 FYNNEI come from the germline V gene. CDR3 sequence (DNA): TGTGCCAGCAGTGAAATGGGGGGGCCCGGGGAGCTGTTTTTT. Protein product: CASSEMGGPGELFF.

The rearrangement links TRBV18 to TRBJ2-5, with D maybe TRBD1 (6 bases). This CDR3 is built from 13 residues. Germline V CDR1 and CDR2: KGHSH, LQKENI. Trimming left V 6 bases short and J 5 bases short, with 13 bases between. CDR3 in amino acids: CASSQGRGETQYF. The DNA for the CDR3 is TGTGCCAGCTCGCAAGGCAGGGGCGAGACCCAGTACTTC.

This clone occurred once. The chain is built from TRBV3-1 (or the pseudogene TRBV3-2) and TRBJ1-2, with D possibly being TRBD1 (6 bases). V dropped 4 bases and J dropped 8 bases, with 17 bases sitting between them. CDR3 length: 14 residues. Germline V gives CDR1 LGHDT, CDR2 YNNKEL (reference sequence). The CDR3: CASSPGAGASGYTF. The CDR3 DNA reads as TGTGCCAGCAGCCCAGGGGCGGGGGCGTCGGGCTACACCTTC.